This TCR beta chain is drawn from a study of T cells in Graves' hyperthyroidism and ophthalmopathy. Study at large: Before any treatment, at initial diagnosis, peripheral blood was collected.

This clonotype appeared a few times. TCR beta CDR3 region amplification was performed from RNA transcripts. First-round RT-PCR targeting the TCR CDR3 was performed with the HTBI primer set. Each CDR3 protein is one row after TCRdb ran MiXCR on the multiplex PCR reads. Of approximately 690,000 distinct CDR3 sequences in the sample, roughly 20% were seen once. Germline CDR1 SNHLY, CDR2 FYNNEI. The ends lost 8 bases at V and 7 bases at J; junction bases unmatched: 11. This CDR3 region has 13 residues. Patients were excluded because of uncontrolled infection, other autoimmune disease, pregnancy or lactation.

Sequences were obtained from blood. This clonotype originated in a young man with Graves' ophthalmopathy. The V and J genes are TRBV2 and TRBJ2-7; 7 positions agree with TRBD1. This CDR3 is CASYGQALREQYF. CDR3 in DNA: TGTGCCAGCTATGGACAGGCCTTGAGGGAGCAGTACTTC.